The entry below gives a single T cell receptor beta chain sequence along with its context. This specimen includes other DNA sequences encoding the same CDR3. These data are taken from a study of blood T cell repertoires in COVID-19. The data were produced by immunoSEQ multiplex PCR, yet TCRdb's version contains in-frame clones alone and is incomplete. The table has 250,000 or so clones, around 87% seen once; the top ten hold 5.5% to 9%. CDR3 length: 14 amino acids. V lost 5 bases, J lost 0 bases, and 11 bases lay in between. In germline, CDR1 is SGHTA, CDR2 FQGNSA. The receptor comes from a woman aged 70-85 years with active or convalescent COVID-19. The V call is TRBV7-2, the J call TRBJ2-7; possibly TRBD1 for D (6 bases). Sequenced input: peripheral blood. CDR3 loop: CASSVSTGSYEQYF. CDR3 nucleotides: TGTGCCAGCAGCGTCTCGACAGGCTCCTACGAGCAGTACTTC.